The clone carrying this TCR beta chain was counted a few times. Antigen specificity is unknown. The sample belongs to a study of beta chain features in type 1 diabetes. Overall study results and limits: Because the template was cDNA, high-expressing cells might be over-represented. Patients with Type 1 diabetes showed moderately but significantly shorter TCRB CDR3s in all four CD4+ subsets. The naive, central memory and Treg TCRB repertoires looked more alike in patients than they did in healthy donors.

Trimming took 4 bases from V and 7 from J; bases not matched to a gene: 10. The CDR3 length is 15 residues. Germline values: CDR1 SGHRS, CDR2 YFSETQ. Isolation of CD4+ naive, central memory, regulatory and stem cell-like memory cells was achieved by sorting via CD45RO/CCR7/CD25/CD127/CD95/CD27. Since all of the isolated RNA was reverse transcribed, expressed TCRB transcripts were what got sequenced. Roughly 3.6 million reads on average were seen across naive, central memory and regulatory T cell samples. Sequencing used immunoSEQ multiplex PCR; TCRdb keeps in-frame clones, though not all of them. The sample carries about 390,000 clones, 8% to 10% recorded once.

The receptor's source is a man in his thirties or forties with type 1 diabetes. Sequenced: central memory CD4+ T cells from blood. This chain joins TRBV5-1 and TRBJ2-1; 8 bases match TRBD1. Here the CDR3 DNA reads TGCGCCAGCAGCCCGGGACAGGTGACGAATAATGAGCAGTTCTTC. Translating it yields CASSPGQVTNNEQFF.